The 20 T cell receptor beta chains in this list originate from one sample, sequenced in a study of blood T cell repertoires in COVID-19. Profiling relied on immunoSEQ multiplex PCR, and the TCRdb table lists in-frame clones only, not all of them. Among roughly 330,000 clones listed, 80% to 90% were seen once. Sequencing used PBMCs or T cells enriched from blood (not recorded which). Receptors originate from a woman aged 25 to 39 who had recovered from COVID-19.

The chain recombines TRBV7-9 with TRBJ1-4; a possible D gene is TRBD1 (5 bases). V lost 4 bases, J lost 8 bases, and 20 bases lay in between. This CDR3 spans 16 amino acids. CDR1 and CDR2 (germline): SEHNR, FQNEAQ (reference sequence). The DNA for the CDR3 is TGTGCCAGCAGCTCAATGACAGTTAGGGTTGGAGAAAAACTGTTTTTT. Translating gives CASSSMTVRVGEKLFF.

This sequence joins TRBV30 and TRBJ1-6, with a possible D match to TRBD1 (5 bases). Trimming stripped 5 bases from V and 9 bases from J, with 14 bases between. CDR3 length: 13 amino acids. Germline-derived CDR1 and CDR2 are GTSNPN and SVGIG (reference sequence). The CDR3 nucleotides read TGTGCCTGGGGCCCAGGGAGGGCTTCACCCCTCCACTTT. This translates into CAWGPGRASPLHF.

J is TRBJ2-1 and V is TRBV28; D uncertain. Per germline, CDR1 MDHEN and CDR2 SYDVKM. The CDR3 sequence is 13 residues long. Trimming took 4 bases from V and 4 from J, leaving 8 bases between them. CDR3 in DNA: TGTGCCAGCAGTTCCCTGCTATACAATGAGCAGTTCTTC. Residues: CASSSLLYNEQFF.

The chain employs TRBV5-6 and TRBJ2-7; 7 bases agree with TRBD2. The CDR3 is 15 residues long. Germline CDR1 SGHDT, CDR2 YYEEEE. Unmatched junction bases numbered 7, after V lost 2 bases and J lost 2 bases. CDR3 amino acids: CASSFGGRAAYEQYF. The CDR3 DNA reads TGTGCCAGCAGCTTTGGGGGGAGGGCAGCCTACGAGCAGTACTTC.

The chain links TRBV24-1 to TRBJ1-2, with D possibly matching TRBD1 (5 bases). The CDR3 is made up of 16 amino acids. Germline V gene sequence: CDR1 KGHDR, CDR2 SFDVKD. The ends were cut back, 4 bases at V and 2 bases at J, with 16 bases in the middle. The DNA for the CDR3 is TGTGCCACCAGTGACTGGGGCCCCGACGGGAACTATGGCTACACCTTC. This encodes CATSDWGPDGNYGYTF.

This clone turned up a few times. The rearrangement joins TRBV5-4 to TRBJ2-1, with 7 bases matching TRBD1. Germline V gene sequence: CDR1 SGHNT, CDR2 YYREEE (reference sequence). The length of the CDR3 is 13 residues. Germline trimming cut 0 bases from V and 8 bases from J; bases unmatched to any gene: 2. Here the CDR3 reads CASSLVTGDEQFF. The CDR3 nucleotides are TGTGCCAGCAGCTTGGTCACAGGGGATGAGCAGTTCTTC.

This clone has a handful of counts. The chain has TRBV6-5 and TRBJ1-1; 7 bases are a match to TRBD1. This CDR3 is built from 15 residues. Germline V CDR1 and CDR2: MNHEY, SVGAGI. V was pared by 0 bases and J by 1 base, with 2 bases of the junction left unmatched. The CDR3 loop reads CASSYSPGGNTEAFF. The DNA for the CDR3 is TGTGCCAGCAGTTACTCCCCAGGGGGGAACACTGAAGCTTTCTTT.

V and J are TRBV5-1 and TRBJ1-2; D is unclear. Looked up from germline, CDR1 is SGHRS and CDR2 is YFSETQ. This CDR3 has 13 amino acids. Trimming removed 3 bases at V and 1 base at J, with 7 bases between. CDR3 in DNA: TGCGCCAGCAGCTCTTACAGTAACTATGGCTACACCTTC. This codes for CASSSYSNYGYTF.

The V call is TRBV11-2, the J call TRBJ1-2, with D uncertain. V was shortened by 1 base and J by 0 bases, with 9 bases between the two germline ends. The CDR3 sequence is 15 residues long. Germline V gives CDR1 SGHAT, CDR2 FQNNGV. This chain's CDR3 is CASSLVVGANYGYTF. In DNA, the CDR3 is TGTGCCAGCAGCTTAGTGGTCGGAGCTAACTATGGCTACACCTTC.

The V call is TRBV5-4, the J call TRBJ1-6; 11 nucleotides match TRBD1. CDR1 SGHNT and CDR2 YYREEE come from the germline V gene (reference sequence). The CDR3 loop spans 15 amino acids. Trimming took 4 bases from V and 6 from J; bases not matched to a gene: 3. CDR3 sequence (DNA): TGTGCCAGCAGCCGAGGGACAGGGGGTAATTCACCCCTCCACTTT. Its translation is CASSRGTGGNSPLHF. Based on the CDR3 plus reference TRBV5-4 and TRBJ1-6, the full variable domain is ETGVTQSPTHLIKTRGQQVTLRCSSQSGHNTVSWYQQALGQGPQFIFQYYREEENGRGNFPPRFSGLQFPNYSSELNVNALELDDSALYLCASSRGTGGNSPLHFGNGTRLTVT.

In its sample, this clone was seen once. The chain employs TRBV4-1 and TRBJ1-2, with 7 bases matching TRBD1. Germline CDR1 is MGHRA and CDR2 is YSYEKL. This CDR3 contains 14 residues. V was pared by 3 bases and J by 3 bases, with 4 bases of the junction left unmatched. The CDR3 nucleotides are TGCGCCAGCAGCCAGGCCCAGGGGGACTATGGCTACACCTTC. Translation gives CASSQAQGDYGYTF.

This rearrangement joins TRBV6-2 or TRBV6-3 to TRBJ1-3, with 10 bases matching TRBD1. Germline assignment: CDR1 MNHEY and CDR2 SVGEGT. V trimming: 1 base; J trimming: 11 bases; junction bases outside the gene matches: 5. The CDR3 has 14 amino acids. The CDR3 region is CASSYWDRGKAIYF. The CDR3 nucleotides are TGTGCCAGCAGTTACTGGGACAGGGGAAAGGCCATATATTTT.

The V and J genes are TRBV5-6 and TRBJ2-2; 10 bases align to TRBD1. The CDR3 extends over 16 amino acids. J lost 2 bases, V lost 4 bases, and 5 bases had no gene match. In germline, CDR1 is SGHDT, CDR2 YYEEEE. CDR3 coding DNA: TGTGCCAGCAGCCCGACAGGGGGCGGTAACACCGGGGAGCTGTTTTTT. Translating gives CASSPTGGGNTGELFF.

The chain carries TRBV15 and TRBJ1-5; TRBD1 might be the D (5 bases). The ends were cut back, 0 bases at V and 0 bases at J, with 15 bases in the middle. This CDR3 spans 18 amino acids. Germline V gene data show CDR1 as LNHNV and CDR2 as YYDKDF (reference sequence). CDR3: CATSRDLRGRASNQPQHF. CDR3 nucleotides: TGTGCCACCAGCAGAGATCTCCGAGGCAGGGCTAGCAATCAGCCCCAGCATTTT.

The rearrangement links TRBV28 to TRBJ1-1, with 7 bases aligning to TRBD1. Germline CDR1 MDHEN, CDR2 SYDVKM. CDR3 length: 14 amino acids. J lost 4 bases, V lost 5 bases, and 7 bases had no gene match. The CDR3 DNA is TGTGCCAGCAGTCCTGACAGGGTCGGCACTGAAGCTTTCTTT. Translation: CASSPDRVGTEAFF.

This clone has a handful of counts. The junction shows a germline mismatch at one end, possibly a read error. This chain uses TRBV7-2 with TRBJ1-1; 7 bases map to TRBD1. This CDR3 spans 12 amino acids. Per germline, CDR1 SGHTA and CDR2 FQGNSA. As DNA, the CDR3 is TGTGCCAGCAGCTTACCTAATACCGACAGGGCCTTT. This encodes CASSLPNTDRAF.

The CDR3 sequence: CASSLPAGGQNEQYF. DNA for the CDR3: TGTGCCAGCAGCTTACCAGCGGGGGGGCAAAACGAGCAGTACTTC. The rearrangement joins TRBV7-6 to TRBJ2-7, with TRBD2 matching over 10 bases. The CDR3 loop spans 15 amino acids. Trimming cost V 2 bases and J 5 bases; bases outside gene matches: 6. Germline lookup yields CDR1 SGHVS and CDR2 FNYEAQ.

The chain joins TRBV27 to TRBJ2-7; D is possibly TRBD2 (7 bases). The CDR3 length is 15 residues. The germline V gene encodes CDR1 MNHEY and CDR2 SMNVEV (reference sequence). The germline V and J ends were trimmed by 7 bases and 2 bases, with 18 bases remaining between them. The CDR3 coding sequence is TGTGCCAGCAACCGGGGGAGGGGGTTGGCCTACGAGCAGTACTTC. It codes for CASNRGRGLAYEQYF.

This clone has just a few counts. This rearrangement joins TRBV29-1 to TRBJ2-7; D is undetermined. Trimming stripped 2 bases from V and 1 base from J, with 9 bases between. CDR3 size: 13 residues. CDR1 is SQVTM and CDR2 is ANQGSEA in the germline V gene. CDR3 bases: TGCAGCGTTGAAACTACGGTATCCTACGAGCAGTACTTC. As protein: CSVETTVSYEQYF.

The chain employs TRBV28 and TRBJ1-5, with D maybe TRBD1 (6 bases). Germline V CDR1 and CDR2: MDHEN, SYDVKM. The CDR3 has 14 amino acids. V lost 10 bases, J lost 2 bases, and 15 bases lay in between. The CDR3 sequence is CATTGSLGNQPQHF. The CDR3 DNA is TGTGCCACCACAGGGTCTCTGGGCAATCAGCCCCAGCATTTT.